This TCR beta chain comes out of a study of long-term antiretroviral therapy in people with HIV. General study points: Documentation of ART adherence, viral resistance or therapy changes was absent.

The CDR3 extends over 14 amino acids. Germline-derived CDR1 and CDR2 are MNHEY and SMNVEV (reference sequence). V gave up 4 bases and J gave up 7 bases, with 16 bases separating them. Survey-level immunoSEQ v3.0 assays were run. Sequencing of each sample targeted about 40,000-50,000 T-cell genomes. The repertoire was sequenced with immunoSEQ multiplex PCR; TCRdb's copy has only in-frame clones and lacks some. The sample carries about 36,000 clones, 75% to 90% recorded once. For this clone: As yet, its antigen is unknown.

The sequencing used unsorted PBMCs, collected 3.4 years after starting antiretroviral therapy. The receptor was isolated from a man aged 25-45 years with HIV. V usage is TRBV27 and J usage is TRBJ1-2; D might be TRBD1 (6 bases). The CDR3 loop reads CASSSGGGVGGYTF. The CDR3 DNA reads TGTGCCAGCAGTTCTGGGGGCGGTGTAGGTGGCTACACCTTC.